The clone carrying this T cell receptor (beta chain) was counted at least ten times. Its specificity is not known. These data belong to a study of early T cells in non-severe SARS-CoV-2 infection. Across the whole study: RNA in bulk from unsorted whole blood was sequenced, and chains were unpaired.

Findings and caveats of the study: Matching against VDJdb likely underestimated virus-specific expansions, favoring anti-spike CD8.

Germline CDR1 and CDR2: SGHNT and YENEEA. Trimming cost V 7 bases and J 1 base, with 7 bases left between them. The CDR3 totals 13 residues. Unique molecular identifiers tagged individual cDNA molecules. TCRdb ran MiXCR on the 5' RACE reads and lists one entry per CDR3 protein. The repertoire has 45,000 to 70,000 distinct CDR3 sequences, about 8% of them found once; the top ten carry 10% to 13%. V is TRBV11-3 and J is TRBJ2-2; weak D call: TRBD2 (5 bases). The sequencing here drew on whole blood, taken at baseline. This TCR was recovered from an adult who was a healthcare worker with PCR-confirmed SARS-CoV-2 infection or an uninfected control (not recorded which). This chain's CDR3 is CASTGGNTGELFF. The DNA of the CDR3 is TGTGCCAGCACAGGAGGGAACACCGGGGAGCTGTTTTTT.